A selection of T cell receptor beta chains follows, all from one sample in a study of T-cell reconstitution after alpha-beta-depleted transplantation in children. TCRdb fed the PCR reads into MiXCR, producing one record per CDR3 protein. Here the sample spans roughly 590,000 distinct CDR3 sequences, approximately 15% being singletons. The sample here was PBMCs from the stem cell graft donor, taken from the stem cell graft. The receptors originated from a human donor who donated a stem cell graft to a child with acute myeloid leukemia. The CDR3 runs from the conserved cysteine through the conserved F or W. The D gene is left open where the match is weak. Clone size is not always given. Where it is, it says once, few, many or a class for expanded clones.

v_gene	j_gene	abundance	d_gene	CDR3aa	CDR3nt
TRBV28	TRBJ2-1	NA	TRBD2	CASSLAGGPGEQFF	TGTGCCAGCAGCCTAGCGGGGGGGCCTGGTGAGCAGTTCTTC
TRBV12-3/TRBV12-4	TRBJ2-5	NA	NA	CASSLGLLEETQYF	TGTGCCAGCAGTTTGGGACTCCTCGAAGAGACCCAGTACTTC
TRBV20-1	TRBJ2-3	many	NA	CSARGGGGADTQYF	TGCAGTGCTAGGGGCGGGGGCGGGGCAGATACGCAGTATTTT
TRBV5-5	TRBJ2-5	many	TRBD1	CASRTGLETQYF	TGTGCCAGCAGGACAGGGTTGGAGACCCAGTACTTC
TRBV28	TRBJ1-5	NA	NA	CASSSWGGIPNQPQHF	TGTGCCAGCAGTTCATGGGGGGGGATCCCCAATCAGCCCCAGCATTTT
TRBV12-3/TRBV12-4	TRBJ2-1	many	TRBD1	CASSVTGVYYNEQFF	TGTGCCAGCAGCGTAACAGGGGTCTACTACAATGAGCAGTTCTTC
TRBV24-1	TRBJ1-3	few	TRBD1	CATSGPGQGSGNTIYF	TGTGCCACCAGTGGCCCGGGACAGGGCTCTGGAAACACCATATATTTT
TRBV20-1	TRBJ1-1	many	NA	CSARDWEGKNTEAFF	TGCAGTGCTAGAGATTGGGAGGGGAAGAACACTGAAGCTTTCTTT
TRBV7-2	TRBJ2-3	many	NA	CASSFGLSTDTQYF	TGTGCCAGCAGCTTCGGTCTTAGCACAGATACGCAGTATTTT
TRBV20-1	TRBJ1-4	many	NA	CSAWVVEKLFF	TGCAGTGCGTGGGTGGTTGAAAAACTGTTTTTT
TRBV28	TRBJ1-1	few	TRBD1	CASSLPGGYGAFF	TGTGCCAGCAGCCTTCCAGGGGGCTACGGAGCTTTCTTT
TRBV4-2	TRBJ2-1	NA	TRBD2	CASSQPSGTSGYNEQFF	TGTGCCAGCAGCCAACCCTCCGGGACTAGCGGCTACAATGAGCAGTTCTTC
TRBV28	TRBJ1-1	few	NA	CATLNREGVRTEAFF	TGTGCCACCCTGAACCGGGAGGGGGTAAGGACTGAAGCTTTCTTT
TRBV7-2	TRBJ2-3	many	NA	CASSLRIGKDTQYF	TGTGCCAGCAGCTTAAGGATAGGGAAGGATACGCAGTATTTT
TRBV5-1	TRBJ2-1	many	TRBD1	CASSHSGQGRFF	TGCGCCAGCAGCCATTCCGGACAGGGGCGGTTCTTC
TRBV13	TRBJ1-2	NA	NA	CASSLGGQGYSGYTF	TGTGCCAGCAGCTTAGGCGGTCAGGGGTACTCTGGCTACACCTTC
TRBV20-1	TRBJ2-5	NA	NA	CSARDSRTETQYF	TGCAGTGCTAGAGATAGCAGGACGGAGACCCAGTACTTC
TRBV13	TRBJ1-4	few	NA	CASSVGATPNEKLFF	TGTGCCAGCAGCGTTGGGGCCACGCCTAATGAAAAACTGTTTTTT
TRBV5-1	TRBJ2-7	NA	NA	CASSKSQGGEQYF	TGCGCCAGCTCAAAGTCTCAGGGGGGGGAGCAGTACTTC
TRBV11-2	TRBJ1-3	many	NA	CASSLVGSTDTIYF	TGTGCCAGCAGCTTAGTGGGCTCGACAGACACCATATATTTT
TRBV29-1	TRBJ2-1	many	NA	CSVGWRLNEQFF	TGCAGCGTTGGGTGGCGGCTCAATGAGCAGTTCTTC
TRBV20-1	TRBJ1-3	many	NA	CSARDEGLTSGNTIYF	TGCAGTGCTAGAGATGAAGGACTGACCTCTGGAAACACCATATATTTT
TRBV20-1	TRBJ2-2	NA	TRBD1	CSGQGNTGELFF	TGCAGTGGACAGGGGAACACCGGGGAGCTGTTTTTT
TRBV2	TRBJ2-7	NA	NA	CASSELGEAYEQYF	TGTGCCAGCAGTGAACTCGGCGAGGCCTACGAGCAGTACTTC
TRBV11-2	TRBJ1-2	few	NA	CASSGNMGRDNYGYTF	TGTGCCAGCAGCGGAAACATGGGACGGGATAACTATGGCTACACCTTC
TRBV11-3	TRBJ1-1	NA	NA	CASSHGVNTEAFF	TGTGCCAGCAGCCACGGGGTGAACACTGAAGCTTTCTTT
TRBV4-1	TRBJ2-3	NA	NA	CASKIDEGTDTQYF	TGCGCCAGCAAGATAGATGAGGGCACAGATACGCAGTATTTT
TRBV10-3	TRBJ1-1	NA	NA	CAIREGGLGEAFF	TGTGCCATCAGGGAAGGGGGATTGGGTGAAGCTTTCTTT
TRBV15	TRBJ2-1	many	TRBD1	CATRGTDYNEQFF	TGTGCCACCAGGGGGACAGACTACAATGAGCAGTTCTTC
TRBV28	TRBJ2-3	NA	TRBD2	CASSFPASGGGSTDTQYF	TGTGCCAGCAGTTTCCCGGCTAGCGGGGGGGGAAGCACAGATACGCAGTATTTT
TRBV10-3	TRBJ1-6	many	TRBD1	CAIARTGSESPLHF	TGTGCCATCGCCCGGACAGGGTCGGAGTCACCCCTCCACTTT
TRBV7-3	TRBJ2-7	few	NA	CASSLIIWLIDRILYEQYF	TGTGCCAGCAGCCTTATAATTTGGTTAATCGACAGGATCCTCTACGAGCAGTACTTC
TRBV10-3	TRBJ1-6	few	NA	CAISVTVNSPLHF	TGTGCCATCAGTGTGACAGTTAATTCACCCCTCCACTTT
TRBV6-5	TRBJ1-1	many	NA	CASSYSSSRVNTEAFF	TGTGCCAGCAGTTACTCGAGCTCTAGGGTGAACACTGAAGCTTTCTTT
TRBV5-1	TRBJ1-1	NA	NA	CASSVVGTVNTEAFF	TGCGCCAGCAGCGTTGTGGGGACGGTCAACACTGAAGCTTTCTTT
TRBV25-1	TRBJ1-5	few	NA	CASSELRQGGIGRQPQHF	TGTGCCAGCAGTGAATTAAGGCAGGGAGGTATAGGGAGGCAGCCCCAGCATTTT
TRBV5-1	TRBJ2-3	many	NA	CASSPQVGSTDTQYF	TGCGCCAGCAGCCCCCAGGTGGGGAGCACAGATACGCAGTATTTT